The TCR beta chain under discussion was sequenced for a study of blood T cell repertoires in COVID-19. Whole-study context: Collection of acute and convalescent COVID-19 samples took place in the United States, Italy and Spain. T cells, B-cell-depleted T cells, or PBMCs supplied cDNA or gDNA.

TCRdb keeps only in-frame clones here, not all; method: immunoSEQ multiplex PCR. The sample records fewer than 250,000 clones, around 86% being singletons. Looked up from germline, CDR1 is SEHNR and CDR2 is FQNEAQ (reference sequence). The CDR3 has 16 residues. Losses at the gene ends were 5 bases for V and 4 bases for J; bases not matched to a gene: 7. This receptor was obtained from a man in his forties or fifties with acute or convalescent COVID-19. The chain couples TRBV7-9 to TRBJ2-6; TRBD1 matches 8 bases. Sequenced input: peripheral blood. The DNA of the CDR3 is TGTGCCAGCAGCCCGGACAGGGTATTCGGGGCCAACGTCCTGACTTTC. Translated: CASSPDRVFGANVLTF.